This T cell receptor beta chain originates from a study of metastatic and nonmetastatic thyroid tumors. About the study: Where malignant and benign thyroid patients were concerned, repertoires were compared across blood and tumor or nodule tissue. Study outcomes and limitations: The study reportedly found significantly higher TCR beta diversity in malignant thyroid tumors than benign nodules, in blood and tumor.

This clone has at least ten counts. Its antigen is unidentified. This could be a read error, since a much larger clone is one nucleotide away. No treatment of any kind had been given to any patient before thyroid surgery. V dropped 7 bases and J dropped 6 bases, with 15 bases sitting between them. The CDR3 extends over 14 amino acids. CDR1 and CDR2 from the germline V gene are MDHEN and SYDVKM. In the authors' workflow: CDR3 was compared across clinicopathological groups, and the resulting differences were used to build a distant-metastasis classifier for papillary thyroid cancer. TCRdb re-called clones from the PCR reads using MiXCR. What appears here as the V and J calls and clone size reflects TCRdb's work, not the paper's. The data show approximately 15,000 clones, 12% seen once.

V and J are TRBV28 and TRBJ2-2; D might be TRBD1 (6 bases). The receptor's source is a female donor with papillary thyroid cancer or a benign thyroid nodule (not recorded which). Some clones in this sample may be carry-over from other donors' samples. What was sequenced was tumor tissue. DNA of the CDR3: TGTGCCAGCACCCCGCAGGGGCCGGCCGGGGAGCTGTTTTTT. This codes for CASTPQGPAGELFF.